The clone carrying this T cell receptor (beta chain) came up a few times. Its antigen is currently unknown. This sample was taken from a study of molecular identifiers for immune sequencing clone quantification. Broader study findings: Clones that exceeded 20 RNA copies held over 99% of effector molecules, yet under 1% in naive cells. Shared barcodes on identical TCR molecules could underestimate the sizes of highly expanded clones.

Each CDR3 protein is one row after TCRdb ran MiXCR on the PCR reads. Of 600,000 to 650,000 distinct CDR3 sequences in the sample, about 20% were seen once. Sequencing used naive CD8+ T cells from blood, with Jurkat cell RNA spiked in. Sample subset: FACS-sorted CD8+CD4-CCR7+CD45RA+ naive T cells. The sequence was obtained from a human donor in good health. Some libraries in this study had Jurkat cell RNA spiked in.

The CDR3 sequence: CASSQSKLPLNEQYF. The CDR3 DNA follows: TGTGCCAGCAGTCAAAGCAAACTACCACTAAATGAGCAGTACTTC. The chain joins TRBV16 to TRBJ2-7; D not resolved. The ends were cut back, 6 bases at V and 7 bases at J, with 22 bases in the middle. CDR3 length equals 15 residues. CDR1 and CDR2 (germline): KGHSY, FQNENV.